This T cell receptor beta chain was identified in a study of lymphopenia after photon versus proton radiotherapy. Sequencing was performed with immunoSEQ multiplex PCR; in TCRdb, only in-frame clones are kept and a portion is missing. The sample carries 50,000 to 70,000 clones, 75% to 90% recorded once. Per the germline V gene, CDR1 is SGHAT and CDR2 is FQNNGV. The CDR3 has 15 residues. V was cut by 3 bases and J by 5 bases, with 16 bases left in between. The clonotype comes from a man older than 75 with esophageal cancer. This sample comprised peripheral blood, obtained from a patient treated with proton-based radiotherapy. The V call is TRBV11-2, the J call TRBJ2-5; possible D gene TRBD1, 6 bases. The CDR3 nucleotides are TGTGCCAGCAGCTTCGACTTACAGGGATGGGAGACCCAGTACTTC. Its translation: CASSFDLQGWETQYF.